This TCR beta chain is drawn from a study of vaccination effects on CD4 cells after COVID-19. Across the study: The post-vaccine samples were taken, at the median, 72 days after the second dose. Findings and caveats of the study: Few convalescent patients and no early post-infection timepoints were included in the study.

Antigen-specific CD4+ T cell clonotypes were called by their expansion after viral peptide-pool culture in ViraFEST. Subsequent to ten to eleven days of culture, CD4+ T cells were isolated. Participants received two doses of either the BNT162b2 or mRNA-1273 vaccine. Recipients of the vaccine had no prior SARS-CoV-2 infection and negative nucleocapsid antibodies. Every well got around 1.9 million PBMC, which were grown with 10 IU/ml IL-2 and about 10 ug/ml peptides. The germline V gene has CDR1 MNHEY and CDR2 SVGEGT. The V and J ends lost 5 bases and 7 bases respectively, with 8 bases between them. CDR3 size: 11 residues. With respect to this clone: Its antigen is currently unknown.

Measured with immunoSEQ multiplex PCR; TCRdb has only the in-frame clones, and not every one. The sample has about 32,000 clones; around three quarters are singletons. The chain combines TRBV6-2 or TRBV6-3 with TRBJ2-5, with D possibly TRBD2 on 5 matching bases. The sequence was obtained from a human donor who received a COVID-19 vaccine. The material was CD4+ T cells from PBMCs cultured with HCoV-229E spike peptides, obtained after COVID-19 vaccination. CDR3 protein: CASSLEGTQYF. The DNA of the CDR3 is TGTGCCAGCAGTCTAGAGGGGACCCAGTACTTC.